These 18 T cell receptor beta chains originate from one sample sequenced in a study of neurological immune-mediated disorders. TCRdb re-called the 5' RACE reads through MiXCR, storing one row per CDR3 protein. Found here are about 22,000 distinct CDR3 sequences, around 6.2% of them singletons; the top ten hold 35% to 55%. Input material: CD8+ T cells from blood. The receptor set was obtained from a man aged 18 to 35 in good health.

This clonotype was detected many times. The chain uses TRBV12-3 or TRBV12-4 and TRBJ1-2; D remains ambiguous. The ends were cut back, 6 bases at V and 5 bases at J, with 16 bases in the middle. The CDR3 length is 14 residues. The CDR3 here is CASRPWVEDYGYTF. The CDR3 nucleotides are TGTGCCAGCAGACCTTGGGTAGAGGATTATGGCTACACCTTC.

This clonotype was detected many times. This chain connects TRBV7-9 to TRBJ2-3; D tentatively fits TRBD1 or TRBD2 (6 bases each). Germline lookup yields CDR1 SEHNR and CDR2 FQNEAQ (reference sequence). This CDR3 has 16 residues. V was cut by 5 bases and J by 5 bases, with 20 bases left in between. The CDR3 protein is CASSPTGGGPKDTQYF. For the CDR3, the DNA is TGTGCCAGCAGCCCCACAGGTGGGGGGCCTAAAGATACGCAGTATTTT.

The table lists this clonotype with many counts. This chain joins TRBV27 and TRBJ1-4; D is perhaps TRBD1 (6 bases). The CDR3 extends over 12 amino acids. V lost 6 bases, J lost 5 bases, and 7 bases lay in between. Looked up from germline, CDR1 is MNHEY and CDR2 is SMNVEV (reference sequence). The CDR3 DNA is TGTGCCAGCAGAGGGGGGAATGAAAAACTGTTTTTT. It encodes CASRGGNEKLFF.

This clonotype was counted at least ten times. The CDR3 loop reads CASRGQMNTEAFF. CDR3 DNA: TGTGCCAGCAGAGGACAGATGAACACTGAAGCTTTCTTT. V is TRBV3-1 and J is TRBJ1-1; D perhaps matches TRBD1 (6 bases). CDR3 size: 13 residues. The germline V gene has CDR1 LGHDT and CDR2 YNNKEL (reference sequence). Deletions cut 6 bases from V and 0 bases from J, with 8 bases between.

This clonotype was detected ten times or more. This chain uses TRBV4-3 with TRBJ2-2; D possibly corresponds to TRBD1 (5 bases). Germline CDR1 reads LGHNA; CDR2 reads YSLEER. V lost 1 base, J lost 3 bases, and 9 bases lay in between. CDR3 length: 15 amino acids. CDR3 nucleotide sequence: TGCGCCAGCAGCCAAGGACAGAGCTACACCGGGGAGCTGTTTTTT. Translation: CASSQGQSYTGELFF.

This clonotype came up a few times. The chain employs TRBV13 and TRBJ2-7; 10 bases fit TRBD1. Trimming took 4 bases from V and 6 from J; bases not matched to a gene: 12. Per germline, CDR1 PRHDT and CDR2 FYEKMQ (reference sequence). CDR3 length: 16 amino acids. The CDR3 DNA reads TGTGCCAGCAGCTCCACCGGCGGGACAGGGGTAGGCGAGCAGTACTTC. Protein product: CASSSTGGTGVGEQYF. The variable domain in full, completed from reference TRBV13 and TRBJ2-7, reads AAGVIQSPRHLIKEKRETATLKCYPIPRHDTVYWYQQGPGQDPQFLISFYEKMQSDKGSIPDRFSAQQFSDYHSELNMSSLELGDSALYFCASSSTGGTGVGEQYFGPGTRLTVT.

This clonotype was seen many times. The chain has TRBV25-1 and TRBJ2-2; 9 positions agree with TRBD1. From germline, CDR1 is MGHDK and CDR2 SYGVNS. The ends lost 6 bases at V and 4 bases at J; junction bases unmatched: 6. CDR3 size: 15 residues. Written as DNA, the CDR3 is TGTGCCAGCAGCAAACAGGGGGCGAGCACCGGGGAGCTGTTTTTT. Translation gives CASSKQGASTGELFF.

Ten or more counts support this clonotype. This chain's CDR3 is CASSPRRVDSDEQFF. In nucleotides, the CDR3 is TGTGCCAGCAGTCCCCGCAGGGTTGATAGCGATGAGCAGTTCTTC. The V gene is TRBV12-3 or TRBV12-4, the J gene TRBJ2-1; the D call may be TRBD1 or TRBD2 (5 bases each). The V and J ends lost 5 bases and 8 bases respectively, with 19 bases between them. The CDR3 covers 15 residues.

This clonotype was seen at least ten times. The rearrangement uses TRBV5-6 and TRBJ2-7, with a possible D match to TRBD1 (5 bases). CDR1 is SGHDT and CDR2 is YYEEEE in the germline V gene. CDR3 length equals 16 residues. The V and J ends lost 0 bases and 0 bases respectively, with 13 bases between them. The CDR3 sequence is CASSLEAGPSSYEQYF. CDR3 DNA: TGTGCCAGCAGCTTGGAAGCAGGGCCAAGCTCCTACGAGCAGTACTTC. Full variable domain (missing parts from reference TRBV5-6 and TRBJ2-7): DAGVTQSPTHLIKTRGQQVTLRCSPKSGHDTVSWYQQALGQGPQFIFQYYEEEERQRGNFPDRFSGHQFPNYSSELNVNALLLGDSALYLCASSLEAGPSSYEQYFGPGTRLTVT.

This clonotype was counted ten times or more. The chain has TRBV27 and TRBJ1-6, with 7 bases identical to TRBD1. V trimming: 6 bases; J trimming: 8 bases; junction bases outside the gene matches: 7. The germline CDR1 and CDR2 sequences are MNHEY and SMNVEV (reference sequence). The CDR3 runs 14 residues. The CDR3 reads CASRPTGPYSPLHF. The CDR3 DNA follows: TGTGCCAGCAGGCCGACAGGGCCGTATTCACCCCTCCACTTT.

This clonotype was detected ten times or more. The V and J genes are TRBV9 and TRBJ2-5; TRBD1 is a possible D gene (6 bases). The CDR3 sequence is 15 residues long. Per the germline V gene, CDR1 is SGDLS and CDR2 is YYNGEE. Between the trimmed V and J ends, which lost 4 bases and 5 bases, there was a span of 18 bases. CDR3 DNA sequence: TGTGCCAGCAGCCAGAGGACAGTGAAAACGGAGACCCAGTACTTC. This encodes CASSQRTVKTETQYF.

This clonotype was seen repeatedly, ten times or more. Written as DNA, the CDR3 is TGTGCCTGGAGTGTACAAGGGGGTTTCACAGATACGCAGTATTTT. Translation gives CAWSVQGGFTDTQYF. This chain joins TRBV30 and TRBJ2-3; maybe TRBD1 (6 bases). Germline CDR1 is GTSNPN and CDR2 is SVGIG (reference sequence). V lost 0 bases to trimming and J lost 2 bases, with 12 bases between them. The CDR3 runs to 15 residues.

This clonotype was seen a handful of times. CDR3 amino acids: CASIGRGTEAFF. CDR3 nucleotides: TGTGCCAGTATCGGCCGGGGCACTGAAGCTTTCTTT. The chain joins TRBV19 to TRBJ1-1; unclear D gene. This CDR3 is built from 12 residues. Per the germline V gene, CDR1 is LNHDA and CDR2 is SQIVND (reference sequence). V dropped 7 bases and J dropped 4 bases, with 10 bases sitting between them. The full variable domain, completed using reference TRBV19 and TRBJ1-1, is DGGITQSPKYLFRKEGQNVTLSCEQNLNHDAMYWYRQDPGQGLRLIYYSQIVNDFQKGDIAEGYSVSREKKESFPLTVTSAQKNPTAFYLCASIGRGTEAFFGQGTRLTVV.

This clonotype came up many times. The chain has TRBV9 and TRBJ1-1; TRBD1 aligns across 7 bases. The CDR3 contains 18 residues. The V and J ends lost 4 bases and 0 bases, in that order; junction bases with no gene match: 15. Germline assignment: CDR1 SGDLS and CDR2 YYNGEE. CDR3 protein: CASSPFFSWDSLNTEAFF. In DNA, the CDR3 is TGTGCCAGCAGCCCTTTCTTCTCATGGGACAGCCTGAACACTGAAGCTTTCTTT.

This clonotype has a count of ten or more. CDR3: CSADGMGGYTF. The CDR3 DNA sequence: TGCAGTGCGGACGGGATGGGGGGCTACACCTTC. This chain joins TRBV20-1 and TRBJ1-2; D not resolved. From germline, CDR1 is DFQATT and CDR2 SNEGSKA (reference sequence). The ends were cut back, 6 bases at V and 8 bases at J, with 13 bases in the middle. The length of the CDR3 is 11 residues.

At least ten counts were recorded for this clonotype. This chain uses TRBV12-3 or TRBV12-4 with TRBJ2-1, with TRBD2 identical over 10 bases. Trimming cost V 5 bases and J 0 bases; bases outside gene matches: 7. The CDR3 length is 17 residues. Here the CDR3 DNA reads TGTGCCAGCAGTGAACCGGGACTAGCGACCTCCTACAATGAGCAGTTCTTC. Translated, it gives CASSEPGLATSYNEQFF.

This clonotype was detected many times. The chain joins TRBV13 to TRBJ2-7; the D gene is possibly TRBD1 (6 bases). This CDR3 spans 14 amino acids. Trimming took 5 bases from V and 3 from J, leaving 14 bases between them. Germline V gene lookup returns CDR1 PRHDT and CDR2 FYEKMQ (reference sequence). CDR3 DNA: TGTGCCAGCAGCACCCGGACAGCGATCTACGAGCAGTACTTC. Protein sequence: CASSTRTAIYEQYF.

This clonotype was found many times. The gene calls are TRBV6-6 and TRBJ2-3, with a weak D call TRBD1 (5 bases). The germline V and J ends were trimmed by 5 bases and 0 bases, with 12 bases remaining between them. This CDR3 has 15 residues. Germline assignment: CDR1 MNHNY and CDR2 SVGAGI (reference sequence). The CDR3 sequence: CASSAATVSTDTQYF. For the CDR3, the DNA is TGTGCCAGCAGTGCGGCGACAGTTAGCACAGATACGCAGTATTTT.